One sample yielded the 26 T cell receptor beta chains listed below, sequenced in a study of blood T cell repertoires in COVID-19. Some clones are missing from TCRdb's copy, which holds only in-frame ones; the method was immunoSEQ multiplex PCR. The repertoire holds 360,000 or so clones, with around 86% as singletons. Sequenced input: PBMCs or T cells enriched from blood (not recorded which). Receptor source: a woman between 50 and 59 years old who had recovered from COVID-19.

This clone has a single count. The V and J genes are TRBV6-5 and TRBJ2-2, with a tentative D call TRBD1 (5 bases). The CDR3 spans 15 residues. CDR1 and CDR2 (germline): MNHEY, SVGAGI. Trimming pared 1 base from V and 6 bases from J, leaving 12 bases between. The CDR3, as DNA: TGTGCCAGCAGTTACTGGGGCATAGATTCCGGGGAGCTGTTTTTT. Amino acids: CASSYWGIDSGELFF.

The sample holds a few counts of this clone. DNA for the CDR3: TGTGCCAGCAGCTCGCCCCAGAAGGGGATGGAGACCCAGTACTTC. Translation gives CASSSPQKGMETQYF. The chain joins TRBV7-9 to TRBJ2-5; tentative D call: TRBD1 (5 bases). CDR3 length: 15 amino acids. V shed 4 bases and J shed 5 bases, with 17 bases lying between them. Germline V gene lookup returns CDR1 SEHNR and CDR2 FQNEAQ (reference sequence).

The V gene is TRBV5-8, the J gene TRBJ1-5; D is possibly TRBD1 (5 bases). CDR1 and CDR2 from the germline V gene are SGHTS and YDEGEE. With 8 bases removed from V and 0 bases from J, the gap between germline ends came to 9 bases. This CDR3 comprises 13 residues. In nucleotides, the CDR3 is TGTGCCAGGAATCAGGGTAGCAATCAGCCCCAGCATTTT. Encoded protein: CARNQGSNQPQHF. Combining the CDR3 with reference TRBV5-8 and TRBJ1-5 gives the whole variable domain EAGVTQSPTHLIKTRGQQATLRCSPISGHTSVYWYQQALGLGLQFLLWYDEGEERNRGNFPPRFSGRQFPNYSSELNVNALELEDSALYLCARNQGSNQPQHFGDGTRLSIL.

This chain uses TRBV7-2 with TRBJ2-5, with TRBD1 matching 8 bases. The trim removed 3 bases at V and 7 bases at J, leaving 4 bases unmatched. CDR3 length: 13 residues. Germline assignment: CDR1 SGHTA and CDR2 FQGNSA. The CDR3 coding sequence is TGTGCCAGCAGCTTGGGACAGGAGGGGACCCAGTACTTC. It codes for CASSLGQEGTQYF. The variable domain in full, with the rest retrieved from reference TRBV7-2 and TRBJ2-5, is GAGVSQSPSNKVTEKGKDVELRCDPISGHTALYWYRQSLGQGLEFLIYFQGNSAPDKSGLPSDRFSAERTGGSVSTLTIQRTQQEDSAVYLCASSLGQEGTQYFGPGTRLLVL.

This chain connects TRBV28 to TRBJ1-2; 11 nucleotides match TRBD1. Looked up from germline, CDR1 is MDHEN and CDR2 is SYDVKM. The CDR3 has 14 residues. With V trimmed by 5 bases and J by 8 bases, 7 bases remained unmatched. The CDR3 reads CASSTLDRGQGYTF. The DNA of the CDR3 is TGTGCCAGCAGTACCTTGGACAGGGGGCAGGGCTACACCTTC.

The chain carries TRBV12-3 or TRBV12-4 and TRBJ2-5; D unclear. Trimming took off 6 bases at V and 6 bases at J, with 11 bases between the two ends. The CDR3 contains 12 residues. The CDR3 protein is CASRKDGQTQYF. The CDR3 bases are TGTGCCAGCAGAAAAGATGGCCAGACCCAGTACTTC.

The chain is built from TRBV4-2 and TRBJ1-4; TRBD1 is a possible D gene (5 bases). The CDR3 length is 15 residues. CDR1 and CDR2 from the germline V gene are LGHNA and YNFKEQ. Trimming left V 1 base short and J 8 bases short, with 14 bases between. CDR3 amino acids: CASSQGRQLEEKLFF. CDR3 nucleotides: TGTGCCAGCAGCCAAGGAAGACAGTTGGAGGAAAAACTGTTTTTT.

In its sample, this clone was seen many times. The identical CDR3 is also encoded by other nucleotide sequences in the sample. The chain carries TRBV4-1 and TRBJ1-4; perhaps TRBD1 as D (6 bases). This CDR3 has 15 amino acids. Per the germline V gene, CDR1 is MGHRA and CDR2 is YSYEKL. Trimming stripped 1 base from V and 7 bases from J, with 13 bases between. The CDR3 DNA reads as TGCGCCAGCAGCCAAGTAGCTGGGGGCAGTGAAAAACTGTTTTTT. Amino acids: CASSQVAGGSEKLFF.

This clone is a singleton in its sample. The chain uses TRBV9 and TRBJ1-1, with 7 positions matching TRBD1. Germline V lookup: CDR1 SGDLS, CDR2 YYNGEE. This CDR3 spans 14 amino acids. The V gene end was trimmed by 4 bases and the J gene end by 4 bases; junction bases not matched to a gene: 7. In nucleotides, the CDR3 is TGTGCCAGCAGCCCCGAGGGGGCGGGCACTGAAGCTTTCTTT. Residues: CASSPEGAGTEAFF.

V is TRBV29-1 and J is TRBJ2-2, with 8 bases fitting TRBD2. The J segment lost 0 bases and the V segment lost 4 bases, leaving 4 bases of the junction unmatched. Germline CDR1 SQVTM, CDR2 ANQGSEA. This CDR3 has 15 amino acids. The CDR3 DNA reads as TGCAGCGTTGGACTAGCGTCCCCGAACACCGGGGAGCTGTTTTTT. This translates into CSVGLASPNTGELFF.

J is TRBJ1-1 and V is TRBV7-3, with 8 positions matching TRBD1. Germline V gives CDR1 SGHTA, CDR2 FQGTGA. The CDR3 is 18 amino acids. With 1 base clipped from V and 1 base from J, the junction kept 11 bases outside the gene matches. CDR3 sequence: CASSLRMDRVSPNTEAFF. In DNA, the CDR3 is TGTGCCAGCAGCTTAAGGATGGACAGGGTCTCCCCGAACACTGAAGCTTTCTTT.

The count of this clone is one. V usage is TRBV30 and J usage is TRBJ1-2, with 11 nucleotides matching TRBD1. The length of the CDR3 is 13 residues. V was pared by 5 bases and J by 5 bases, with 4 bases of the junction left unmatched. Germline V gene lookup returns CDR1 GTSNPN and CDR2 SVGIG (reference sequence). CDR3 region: CAWLRDRGYGYTF. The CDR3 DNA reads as TGTGCCTGGCTCCGGGACAGGGGGTATGGCTACACCTTC.

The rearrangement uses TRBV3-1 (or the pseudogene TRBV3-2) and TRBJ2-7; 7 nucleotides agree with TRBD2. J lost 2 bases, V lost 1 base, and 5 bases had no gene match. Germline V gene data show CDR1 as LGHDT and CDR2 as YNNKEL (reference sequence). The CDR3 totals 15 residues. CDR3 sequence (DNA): TGTGCCAGCAGCCAAGGCTCTAGCGGCACCTACGAGCAGTACTTC. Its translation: CASSQGSSGTYEQYF.

The CDR3 region is CASTDRAQPQHF. As DNA, the CDR3 is TGTGCCAGCACTGACAGGGCACAGCCCCAGCATTTT. The chain uses TRBV28 and TRBJ1-5, with 7 bases that match TRBD1. CDR3 length: 12 residues. Trimming took 7 bases from V and 7 from J; bases not matched to a gene: 4. In germline, CDR1 is MDHEN, CDR2 SYDVKM.

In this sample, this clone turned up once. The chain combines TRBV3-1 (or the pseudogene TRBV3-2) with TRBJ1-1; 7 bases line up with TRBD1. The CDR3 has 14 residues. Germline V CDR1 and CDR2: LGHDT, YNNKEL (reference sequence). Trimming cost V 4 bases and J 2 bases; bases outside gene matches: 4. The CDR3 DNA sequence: TGTGCCAGCAGCCCGGGACAGCCAAACACTGAAGCTTTCTTT. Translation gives CASSPGQPNTEAFF.

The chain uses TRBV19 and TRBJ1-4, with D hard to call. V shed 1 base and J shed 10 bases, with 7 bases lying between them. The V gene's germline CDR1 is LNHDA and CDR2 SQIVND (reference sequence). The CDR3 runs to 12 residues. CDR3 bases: TGTGCCAGTAGTATAGGGCTTGGAAAACTGTTTTTT. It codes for CASSIGLGKLFF.

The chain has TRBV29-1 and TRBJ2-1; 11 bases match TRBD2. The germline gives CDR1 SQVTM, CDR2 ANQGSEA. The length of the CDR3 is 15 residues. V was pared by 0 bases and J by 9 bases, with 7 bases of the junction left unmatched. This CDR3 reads CSVEDLSGRGGEQFF. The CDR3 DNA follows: TGCAGCGTTGAAGATCTTAGCGGGAGGGGGGGTGAGCAGTTCTTC.

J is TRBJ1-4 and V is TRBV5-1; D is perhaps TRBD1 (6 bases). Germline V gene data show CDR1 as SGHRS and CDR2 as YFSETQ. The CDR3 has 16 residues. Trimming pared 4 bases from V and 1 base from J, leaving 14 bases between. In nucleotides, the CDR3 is TGCGCCAGCAGCGCGGCACCACAGGGAACTAATGAAAAACTGTTTTTT. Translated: CASSAAPQGTNEKLFF. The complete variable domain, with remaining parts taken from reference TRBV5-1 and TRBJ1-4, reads KAGVTQTPRYLIKTRGQQVTLSCSPISGHRSVSWYQQTPGQGLQFLFEYFSETQRNKGNFPGRFSGRQFSNSRSEMNVSTLELGDSALYLCASSAAPQGTNEKLFFGSGTQLSVL.

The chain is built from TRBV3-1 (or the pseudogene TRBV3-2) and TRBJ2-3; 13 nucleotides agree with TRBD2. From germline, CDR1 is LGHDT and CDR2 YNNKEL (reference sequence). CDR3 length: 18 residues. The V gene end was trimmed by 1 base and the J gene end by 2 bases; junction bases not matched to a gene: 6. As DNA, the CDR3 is TGTGCCAGCAGCCAAGGTGGACTAGCGGGAGCTGTCACAGATACGCAGTATTTT. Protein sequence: CASSQGGLAGAVTDTQYF.

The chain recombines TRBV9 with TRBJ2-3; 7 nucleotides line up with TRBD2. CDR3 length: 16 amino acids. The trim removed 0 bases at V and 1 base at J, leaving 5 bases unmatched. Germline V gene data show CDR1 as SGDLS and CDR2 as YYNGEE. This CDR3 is CASSVVAAGGTDTQYF. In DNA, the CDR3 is TGTGCCAGCAGCGTAGTTGCTGCGGGGGGCACAGATACGCAGTATTTT.

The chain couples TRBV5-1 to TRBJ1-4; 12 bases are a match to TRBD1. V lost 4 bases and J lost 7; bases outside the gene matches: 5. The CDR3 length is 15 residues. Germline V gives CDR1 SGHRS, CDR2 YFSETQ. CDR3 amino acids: CASSPGQGAAEKLFF. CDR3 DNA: TGCGCCAGCAGCCCGGGACAGGGGGCGGCTGAAAAACTGTTTTTT.

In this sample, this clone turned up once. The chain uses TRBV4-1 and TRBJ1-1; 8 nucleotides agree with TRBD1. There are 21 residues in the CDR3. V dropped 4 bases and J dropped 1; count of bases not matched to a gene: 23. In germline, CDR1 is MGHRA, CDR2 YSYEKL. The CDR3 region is CASSPELAAADRDDRNTEAFF. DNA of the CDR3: TGCGCCAGCAGCCCTGAGTTGGCCGCCGCGGACAGGGATGATCGGAACACTGAAGCTTTCTTT.

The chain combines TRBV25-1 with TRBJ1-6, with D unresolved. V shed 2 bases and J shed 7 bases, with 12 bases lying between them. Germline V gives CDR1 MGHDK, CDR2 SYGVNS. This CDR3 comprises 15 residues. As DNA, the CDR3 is TGTGCCAGCAGTGAAGGTTACAGCTGGAATTCACCCCTCCACTTT. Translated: CASSEGYSWNSPLHF.

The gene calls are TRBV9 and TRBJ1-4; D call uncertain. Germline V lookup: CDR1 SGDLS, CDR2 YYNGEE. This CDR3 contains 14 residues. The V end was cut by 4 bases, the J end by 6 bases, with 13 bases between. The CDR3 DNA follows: TGTGCCAGCAGCTCCGCGGGGTCGGATGAAAAACTGTTTTTT. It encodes CASSSAGSDEKLFF.

The CDR3 coding sequence is TGCGCCAGCAGCCAAGGACTAGCGGGGGCCTACGAGCAGTACTTC. This sequence encodes CASSQGLAGAYEQYF. This sequence joins TRBV4-3 and TRBJ2-7; 12 bases map to TRBD2. Unmatched junction bases numbered 0, after V lost 1 base and J lost 2 bases. Germline loops: CDR1 LGHNA, CDR2 YSLEER. There are 15 residues in the CDR3.

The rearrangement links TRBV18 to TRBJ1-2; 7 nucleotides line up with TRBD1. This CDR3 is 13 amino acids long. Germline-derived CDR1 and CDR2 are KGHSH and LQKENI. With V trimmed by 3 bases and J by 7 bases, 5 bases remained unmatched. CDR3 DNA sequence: TGTGCCAGCTCACCGACAGGGTTGGGTGGCTACACCTTC. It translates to CASSPTGLGGYTF.